Following are 7 T cell receptor beta chains from one sample sequenced in a study of T cell responses to AZD1222 COVID-19 vaccine. Method: immunoSEQ multiplex PCR; TCRdb's copy keeps in-frame clones and lacks some. Of 50,000 to 55,000 clones in the sample, roughly 90% were seen once. The input for sequencing was peripheral blood, taken 28 days after the second AZD1222 dose. The receptor set was obtained from an adult who received the AZD1222 COVID-19 vaccine.

The chain links TRBV6-5 to TRBJ2-7; tentatively, D is TRBD1 or TRBD2 (5 bases each). Germline V gene lookup returns CDR1 MNHEY and CDR2 SVGAGI. The CDR3 length is 14 residues. Trimming stripped 11 bases from V and 3 bases from J, with 20 bases between. The CDR3 nucleotides read TGTGCCGGCATAAGTCTAGCAGGGAACTACGAGCAGTACTTC. Residues: CAGISLAGNYEQYF.

V is TRBV23-1 and J is TRBJ2-7; TRBD1 agrees at 7 bases. TRBV23-1 is filed as an ORF, its function uncertain. V lost 4 bases, J lost 0 bases, and 15 bases stayed unmatched. The CDR3 totals 18 residues. The CDR3 DNA follows: TGCGCCAGCAGTCGACCAAGGCTTATACAGGGGTCCTCCTACGAGCAGTACTTC. Its protein product is CASSRPRLIQGSSYEQYF.

The chain combines TRBV28 with TRBJ1-5; 10 bases align to TRBD1. V was pared by 8 bases and J by 3 bases, with 10 bases of the junction left unmatched. This CDR3 region has 16 residues. Germline values: CDR1 MDHEN, CDR2 SYDVKM. CDR3 nucleotides: TGTGCCAGCTCCCCCGGGACAGGGGCCCCCAATCAGCCCCAGCATTTT. This codes for CASSPGTGAPNQPQHF.

This CDR3 reads CASRMSSGNTIYF. The CDR3 DNA reads TGTGCCAGCAGGATGAGCTCTGGAAACACCATATATTTT. The V gene is TRBV6-5, the J gene TRBJ1-3; D is ambiguous. V dropped 6 bases and J dropped 0 bases, with 6 bases sitting between them. The CDR3 is 13 amino acids. CDR1 is MNHEY and CDR2 is SVGAGI in the germline V gene.

This clone occurred once. The V gene is TRBV7-8, the J gene TRBJ1-4; 7 bases are shared with TRBD1. Unmatched junction bases numbered 8, after V lost 5 bases and J lost 8 bases. Germline CDR1 reads SGHVS; CDR2 reads FQNEAQ. The CDR3 has 14 residues. The CDR3 reads CASSRGGRREKLFF. The CDR3 nucleotides are TGTGCCAGCAGCCGAGGGGGCAGGAGGGAAAAACTGTTTTTT.

This CDR3 reads CASITGAYNSPLHF. The CDR3 DNA follows: TGTGCCAGCATAACGGGGGCATATAATTCACCCCTCCACTTT. V is TRBV6-5 and J is TRBJ1-6; maybe TRBD1 (6 bases). Germline CDR1 is MNHEY and CDR2 is SVGAGI. The CDR3 spans 14 residues. Trimming took off 7 bases at V and 4 bases at J, with 11 bases between the two ends.

This chain joins TRBV18 and TRBJ2-1, with 7 bases aligning to TRBD1. CDR1 is KGHSH and CDR2 is LQKENI in the germline V gene. The trim removed 4 bases at V and 6 bases at J, leaving 9 bases unmatched. The CDR3 covers 15 residues. The DNA for the CDR3 is TGTGCCAGCTCACTCGTAGGACAGGCTGGCAATGAGCAGTTCTTC. Translation gives CASSLVGQAGNEQFF.